This TCR beta chain was sequenced in a study of beta chain features in type 1 diabetes. At the level of the study: Similarity in age, gender and cell yields was seen between patients and healthy donors. Whole-study findings and limits: In every one of the four CD4+ subsets, TCRB CDR3s were moderately but significantly shorter in Type 1 diabetes patients. Insertions were fewer and deletions more numerous at VDJ junctions in type 1 diabetes patients.

Sequenced material consisted of expressed TCRB transcripts (all of the isolated RNA was reverse transcribed). The method was immunoSEQ multiplex PCR; TCRdb's version includes in-frame clones alone and lacks a portion of them. The table lists under 300,000 clones, 16% of them singletons. CD4+ naive, central memory, regulatory and stem cell-like memory subsets were isolated by sorting on CD45RO/CCR7/CD25/CD127/CD95/CD27. Regarding this clone: As yet, its antigen is unknown.

The sequenced sample was naive CD4+ T cells from blood. The source of this sequence is a man younger than 40 with type 1 diabetes.

The CDR3, as DNA: TGTGCTAGTGGTTCCTCCTCCCTTAGGGAGCAGTACTTC. It encodes CASGSSSLREQYF. The chain recombines TRBV12-5 with TRBJ2-7; the D is unclear. Trimming cost V 4 bases and J 7 bases, with 14 bases left between them. Germline CDR1 LGHNT, CDR2 FRNRAP. The CDR3 spans 13 residues.